This TCR beta chain was identified during a study of OX40 agonist ivuxolimab in advanced cancers. The assay was immunoSEQ multiplex PCR, and TCRdb's table has in-frame clones only and misses some. There are roughly 65,000 clones in the sample; around 88% occur only once, and 0.86% lies in the top ten. This TCR came from an adult with an advanced solid tumor such as melanoma, head and neck, liver or kidney cancer. The sequences come from CD4+ or CD8+ T cells sorted from blood, collected in a trial of the OX40 agonist ivuxolimab.

This CDR3 is CASSAYRGEQFF. CDR3 DNA sequence: TGTGCCAGCAGCGCGTACAGGGGTGAGCAGTTCTTC. The chain is built from TRBV11-3 and TRBJ2-1, with TRBD1 matching 7 bases. Looked up from germline, CDR1 is SGHNT and CDR2 is YENEEA. V dropped 5 bases and J dropped 9; count of bases not matched to a gene: 4. The CDR3 loop spans 12 amino acids.